A selection of T cell receptor beta chains follows, all from one sample in a study of T cells in Graves' hyperthyroidism and ophthalmopathy. TCRdb itself ran the multiplex PCR reads through MiXCR, one entry per CDR3 protein. The sample has a few hundred thousand distinct CDR3 sequences, approximately 16% seen once. Specimen: blood. The receptors were sampled from a woman in her fifties or sixties with Graves' hyperthyroidism that later progressed to Graves' ophthalmopathy. CDR3s include the opening cysteine and the closing phenylalanine or tryptophan. A D gene is named only where the DNA matches it firmly. Size is stated for part of the rows, as once, few or many counts, or as a class when the clone is expanded.

V,size,J,D,DNA,CDR3
TRBV7-7,.,TRBJ2-5,.,TGTGCTAGCAGCTTACTAGGGAGTTTCCAAGAGACCCAGTACTTC,CASSLLGSFQETQYF
TRBV18,many,TRBJ2-5,TRBD1,TGTGCCAGCTCACCACCGGGGACAGGGGAGACCCAGTACTTC,CASSPPGTGETQYF
TRBV5-1,many,TRBJ2-1,.,TGCGCCAGCCGAAGCAGGACCCAGGGAGGCTATGAGCAGTTCTTC,CASRSRTQGGYEQFF
TRBV4-1,.,TRBJ2-7,TRBD2,TGCGCCAGCAGCCAAGTCCTTGGGCTAGCGGGAGTTATCGCCTACGAGCAGTACTTC,CASSQVLGLAGVIAYEQYF
TRBV5-1,many,TRBJ2-1,.,TGCGCCAGCACTGTAAGGGAGCCGGCGAAAAGTTACAATGAGCAGTTCTTC,CASTVREPAKSYNEQFF
TRBV28,many,TRBJ1-2,TRBD1,TGTGCCAGCAGTTTATTTTTCGACGGACAGGGCCGGTACACCTTC,CASSLFFDGQGRYTF
TRBV19,many,TRBJ2-7,.,TGTGCCAGTAGTACTGACTCCGGGGATCCTTACGAGCAGTACTTC,CASSTDSGDPYEQYF
TRBV7-3,many,TRBJ2-1,.,TGTGCCAGCAGCTTAGGTTTAAGGGATGAGCAGTTCTTC,CASSLGLRDEQFF
TRBV7-9,many,TRBJ2-5,TRBD1,TGTGCCAGCAGCCTCGTAGTGGGGGCAGGGGGCATCGAAGAGACCCAGTACTTC,CASSLVVGAGGIEETQYF
TRBV20-1,many,TRBJ2-7,TRBD1,TGCAGTGCCGATGAGCGGACAGGGGAAGAGCAGTACTTC,CSADERTGEEQYF
TRBV19,.,TRBJ1-1,TRBD1,TGTGCCAGTAGTCGACCGGACAGGGAAACTGAAGCTTTCTTT,CASSRPDRETEAFF
TRBV20-1,.,TRBJ2-7,TRBD2,TGCAGTGCTAGCCCCGCTAGCGGGAGTGGCTACGAGCAGTACTTC,CSASPASGSGYEQYF
TRBV25-1,many,TRBJ2-1,.,TGTGCCAGCAGTGAACTTTACAATGAGCAGTTCTTC,CASSELYNEQFF
TRBV24-1,many,TRBJ1-5,.,TGTGCCACCAGTGATTCCGGTTCAGGTAGCAATCAGCCCCAGCATTTT,CATSDSGSGSNQPQHF
TRBV5-6,many,TRBJ2-7,.,TGTGCCAGCAGCCTACAGGGAATTACCTACGAGCAGTACTTC,CASSLQGITYEQYF
TRBV6-6,many,TRBJ1-2,.,TGTGCCAGCAGTTACCTGCAGGGAGACAGTGATGGCTACACCTTC,CASSYLQGDSDGYTF